The following is a TCR beta chain sequence with its context. The antigen is not known. V dropped 5 bases and J dropped 7; count of bases not matched to a gene: 17. The CDR3 is made up of 18 amino acids. Germline V gene sequence: CDR1 MGHDK, CDR2 SYGVNS. The data are from a study of Graves' ophthalmopathy and Graves' hyperthyroidism. RNA transcripts yielded amplified TCR beta CDR3 regions. HTBI primers were used in a first-round RT-PCR, which preceded a second-round multiplex PCR. In TCRdb, the multiplex PCR reads were re-called with MiXCR into one record per CDR3 protein. The sample consists of about 58,000 distinct CDR3 sequences, about half of them appearing once. General observations from the study: With approximately 88% sensitivity and over 65% specificity, a 13-signature model separated ophthalmopathy from stable hyperthyroidism. At around 68% sensitivity and roughly 72% specificity, the model predicted progression of the ophthalmopathy.

This TCR derives from an adult woman with Graves' ophthalmopathy. This sequence joins TRBV25-1 and TRBJ2-1, with 10 positions matching TRBD2. Sequencing was done on a sample of peripheral blood. CDR3 DNA: TGTGCCAGCAGTCCCCAATCCCCGTCTAGCGGGAGTAGGAATGAGCAGTTCTTC. Amino acids: CASSPQSPSSGSRNEQFF.